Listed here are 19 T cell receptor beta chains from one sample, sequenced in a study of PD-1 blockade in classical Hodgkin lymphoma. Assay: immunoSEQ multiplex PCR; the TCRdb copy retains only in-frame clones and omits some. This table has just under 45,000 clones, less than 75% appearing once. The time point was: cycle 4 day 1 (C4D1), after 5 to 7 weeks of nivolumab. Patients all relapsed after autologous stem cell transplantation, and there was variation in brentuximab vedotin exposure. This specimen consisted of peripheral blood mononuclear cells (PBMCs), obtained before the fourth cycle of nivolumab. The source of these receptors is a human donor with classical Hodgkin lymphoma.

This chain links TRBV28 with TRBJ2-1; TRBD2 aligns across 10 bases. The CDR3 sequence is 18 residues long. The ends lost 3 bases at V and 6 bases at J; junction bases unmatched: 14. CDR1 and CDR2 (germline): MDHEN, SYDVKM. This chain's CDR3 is CASSLSPSQRGGVNEQFF. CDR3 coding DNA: TGTGCCAGCAGTTTGTCGCCTTCCCAGCGGGGGGGGGTCAATGAGCAGTTCTTC. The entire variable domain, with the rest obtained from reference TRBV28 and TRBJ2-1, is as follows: DVKVTQSSRYLVKRTGEKVFLECVQDMDHENMFWYRQDPGLGLRLIYFSYDVKMKEKGDIPEGYSVSREKKERFSLILESASTNQTSMYLCASSLSPSQRGGVNEQFFGPGTRLTVL.

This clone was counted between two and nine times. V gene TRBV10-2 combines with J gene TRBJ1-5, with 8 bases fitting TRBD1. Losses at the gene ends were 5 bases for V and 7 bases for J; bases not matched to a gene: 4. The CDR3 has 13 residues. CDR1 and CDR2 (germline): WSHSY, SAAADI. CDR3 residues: CASSPTGEQPQHF. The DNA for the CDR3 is TGCGCCAGCAGTCCGACAGGGGAGCAGCCCCAGCATTTT.

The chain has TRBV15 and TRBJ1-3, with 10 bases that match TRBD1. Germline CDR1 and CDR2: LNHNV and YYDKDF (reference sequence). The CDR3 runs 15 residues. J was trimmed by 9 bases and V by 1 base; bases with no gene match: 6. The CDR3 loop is CATSRGDRGGSTIYF. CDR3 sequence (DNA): TGTGCCACCAGCAGAGGGGACAGGGGAGGGAGCACCATATATTTT.

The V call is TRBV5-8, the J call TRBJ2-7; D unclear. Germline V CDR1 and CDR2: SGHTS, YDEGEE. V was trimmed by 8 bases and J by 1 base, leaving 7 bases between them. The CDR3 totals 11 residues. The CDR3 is CASTSSYEQYF. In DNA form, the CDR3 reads TGTGCCAGTACCTCATCCTACGAGCAGTACTTC.

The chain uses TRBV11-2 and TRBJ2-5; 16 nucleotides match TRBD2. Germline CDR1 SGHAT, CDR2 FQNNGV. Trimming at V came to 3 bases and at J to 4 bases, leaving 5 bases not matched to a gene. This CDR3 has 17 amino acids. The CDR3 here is CASSFGTSGGAGETQYF. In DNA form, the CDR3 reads TGTGCCAGCAGCTTCGGGACTAGCGGGGGGGCCGGAGAGACCCAGTACTTC.

CDR3 sequence: CASSLGGGKGNQPQHF. In DNA, the CDR3 is TGTGCCAGCAGCTTAGGTGGGGGCAAGGGGAATCAGCCCCAGCATTTT. V usage is TRBV13 and J usage is TRBJ1-5, with D possibly matching TRBD1 (6 bases). There are 16 residues in the CDR3. Germline V CDR1 and CDR2: PRHDT, FYEKMQ (reference sequence). V was shortened by 0 bases and J by 4 bases, with 13 bases between the two germline ends.

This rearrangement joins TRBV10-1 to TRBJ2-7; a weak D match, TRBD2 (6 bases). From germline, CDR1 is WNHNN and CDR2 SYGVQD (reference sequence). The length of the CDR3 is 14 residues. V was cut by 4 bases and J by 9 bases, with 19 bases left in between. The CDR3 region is CASSVGLGGAVQYF. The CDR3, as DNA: TGCGCCAGCAGTGTGGGACTTGGAGGTGCTGTGCAGTACTTC.

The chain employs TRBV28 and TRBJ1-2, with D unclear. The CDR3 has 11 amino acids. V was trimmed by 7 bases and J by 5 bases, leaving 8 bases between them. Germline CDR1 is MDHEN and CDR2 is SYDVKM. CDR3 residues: CASKFIYGYTF. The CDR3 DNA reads TGTGCCAGCAAGTTTATTTATGGCTACACCTTC.

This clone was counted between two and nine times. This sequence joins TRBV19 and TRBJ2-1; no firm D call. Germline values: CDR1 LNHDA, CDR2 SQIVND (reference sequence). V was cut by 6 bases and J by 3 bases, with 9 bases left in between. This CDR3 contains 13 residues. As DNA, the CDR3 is TGTGCCAGTAGCCGGCTTTTCTACAATGAGCAGTTCTTC. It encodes CASSRLFYNEQFF.

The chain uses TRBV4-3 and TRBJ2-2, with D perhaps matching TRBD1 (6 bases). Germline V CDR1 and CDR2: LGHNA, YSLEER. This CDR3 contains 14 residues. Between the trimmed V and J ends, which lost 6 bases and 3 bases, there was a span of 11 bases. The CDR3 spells CASRLTGHTGELFF. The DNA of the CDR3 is TGCGCCAGCAGACTGACAGGTCACACCGGGGAGCTGTTTTTT.

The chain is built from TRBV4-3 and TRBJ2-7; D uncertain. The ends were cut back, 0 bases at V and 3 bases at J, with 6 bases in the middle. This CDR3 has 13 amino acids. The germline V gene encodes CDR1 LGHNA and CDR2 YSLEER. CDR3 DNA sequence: TGCGCCAGCAGCCAAGATGTGGGCTACGAGCAGTACTTC. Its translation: CASSQDVGYEQYF.

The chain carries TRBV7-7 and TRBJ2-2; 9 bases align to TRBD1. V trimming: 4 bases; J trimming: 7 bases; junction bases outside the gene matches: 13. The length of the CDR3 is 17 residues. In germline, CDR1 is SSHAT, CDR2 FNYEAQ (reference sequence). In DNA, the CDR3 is TGTGCCAGCAGCTACCGGATCCTGGACAGGGGAAACGGGGAGCTGTTTTTT. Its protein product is CASSYRILDRGNGELFF.

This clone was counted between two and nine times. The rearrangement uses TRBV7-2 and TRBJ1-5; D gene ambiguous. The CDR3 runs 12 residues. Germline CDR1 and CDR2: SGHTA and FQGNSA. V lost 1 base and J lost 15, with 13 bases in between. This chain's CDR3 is CASSLGKDLRHF. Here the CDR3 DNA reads TGTGCCAGCAGCTTAGGGAAGGACTTGCGGCATTTT.

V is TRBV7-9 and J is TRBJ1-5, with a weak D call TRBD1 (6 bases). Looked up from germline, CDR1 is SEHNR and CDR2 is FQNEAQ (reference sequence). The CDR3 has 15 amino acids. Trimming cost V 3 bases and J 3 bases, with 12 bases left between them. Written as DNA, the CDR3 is TGTGCCAGCAGCTTGGGGGGGGCGTACAATCAGCCCCAGCATTTT. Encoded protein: CASSLGGAYNQPQHF.

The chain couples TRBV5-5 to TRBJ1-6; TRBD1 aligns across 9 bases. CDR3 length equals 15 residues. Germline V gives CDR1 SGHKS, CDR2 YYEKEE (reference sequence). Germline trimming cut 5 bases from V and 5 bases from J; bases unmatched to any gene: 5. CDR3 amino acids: CASRHWDRDNSPLHF. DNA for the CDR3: TGTGCCAGCAGACATTGGGACAGGGATAATTCACCCCTCCACTTT.

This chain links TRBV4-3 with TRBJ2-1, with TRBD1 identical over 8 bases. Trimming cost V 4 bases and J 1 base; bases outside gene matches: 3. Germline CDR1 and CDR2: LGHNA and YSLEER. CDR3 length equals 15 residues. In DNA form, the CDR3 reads TGCGCCAGCAGCCGGGACAGGCTTTCCTACAATGAGCAGTTCTTC. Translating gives CASSRDRLSYNEQFF.

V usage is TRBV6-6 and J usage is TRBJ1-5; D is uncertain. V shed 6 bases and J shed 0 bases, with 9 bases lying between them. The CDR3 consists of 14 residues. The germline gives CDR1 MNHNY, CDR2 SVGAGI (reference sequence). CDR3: CASRRTDSNQPQHF. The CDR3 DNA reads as TGTGCCAGCAGACGGACGGATAGCAATCAGCCCCAGCATTTT.

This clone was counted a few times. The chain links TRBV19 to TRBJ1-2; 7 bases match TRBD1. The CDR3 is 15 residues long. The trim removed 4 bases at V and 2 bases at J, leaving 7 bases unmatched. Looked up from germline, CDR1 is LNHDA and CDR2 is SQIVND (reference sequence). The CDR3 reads CASSTGTVGNYGYTF. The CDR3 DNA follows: TGTGCCAGTAGTACTGGGACAGTGGGAAACTATGGCTACACCTTC.

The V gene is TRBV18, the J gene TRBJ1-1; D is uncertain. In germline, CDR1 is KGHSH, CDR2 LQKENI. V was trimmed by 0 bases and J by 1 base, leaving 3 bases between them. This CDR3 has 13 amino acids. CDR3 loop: CASSPPENTEAFF. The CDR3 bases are TGTGCCAGCTCACCACCGGAGAACACTGAAGCTTTCTTT.